The 23 T cell receptor beta chains presented below share a single source sample, sequenced in a study of radiotherapy plus CTLA-4 blockade in lung cancer. Assay: immunoSEQ multiplex PCR; the TCRdb copy retains only in-frame clones and omits some. The data show 120,000 or so clones, about 83% seen once. The sample was peripheral blood, taken from a patient treated with radiotherapy plus ipilimumab. The receptors originated from a human donor with non-small cell lung cancer who had a partial response to radiotherapy plus ipilimumab.

V and J are TRBV27 and TRBJ2-3, with a possible D match to TRBD2 (7 bases). Germline CDR1 reads MNHEY; CDR2 reads SMNVEV (reference sequence). The CDR3 totals 18 residues. The ends were cut back, 10 bases at V and 1 base at J, with 27 bases in the middle. The CDR3 nucleotides read TGTGCCACCTGGGGACACGGGGAGGGGGGGGCGGGCACAGATACGCAGTATTTT. This sequence encodes CATWGHGEGGAGTDTQYF.

The chain employs TRBV7-9 and TRBJ2-1; no definite D call. CDR1 SEHNR and CDR2 FQNEAQ come from the germline V gene (reference sequence). The CDR3 sequence is 12 residues long. V was pared by 3 bases and J by 8 bases, with 8 bases between. The DNA for the CDR3 is TGTGCCAGCAGCTTCACGCGGCATGAGCAGTTCTTC. Translating gives CASSFTRHEQFF. Together with reference TRBV7-9 and TRBJ2-1, the CDR3 gives the full variable domain: DTGVSQNPRHKITKRGQNVTFRCDPISEHNRLYWYRQTLGQGPEFLTYFQNEAQLEKSRLLSDRFSAERPKGSFSTLEIQRTEQGDSAMYLCASSFTRHEQFFGPGTRLTVL.

Here the CDR3 DNA reads TGTGCCAGCAGCAGGGATATGAACACTGAAGCTTTCTTT. It codes for CASSRDMNTEAFF. This chain uses TRBV6-4 with TRBJ1-1; D possibly corresponds to TRBD1 (5 bases). The CDR3 is 13 amino acids. Trimming pared 6 bases from V and 0 bases from J, leaving 8 bases between. The germline V gene encodes CDR1 MRHNA and CDR2 SNTAGT.

The V and J genes are TRBV19 and TRBJ2-1, with a possible D match to TRBD1 (5 bases). Germline CDR1 and CDR2: LNHDA and SQIVND (reference sequence). CDR3 length: 12 amino acids. The V end was cut by 6 bases, the J end by 6 bases, with 9 bases between. CDR3 loop: CASSRTINEQFF. CDR3 bases: TGTGCCAGTAGCCGGACAATCAATGAGCAGTTCTTC. Drawing the rest from reference TRBV19 and TRBJ2-1, the complete variable domain is DGGITQSPKYLFRKEGQNVTLSCEQNLNHDAMYWYRQDPGQGLRLIYYSQIVNDFQKGDIAEGYSVSREKKESFPLTVTSAQKNPTAFYLCASSRTINEQFFGPGTRLTVL.

This clone was counted only a few times. In nucleotides, the CDR3 is TGCAGCGGTACCGGGACTAGCGGACGCACAGATACGCAGTATTTT. This gives the protein CSGTGTSGRTDTQYF. The gene calls are TRBV29-1 and TRBJ2-3, with TRBD2 matching 11 bases. Trimming removed 7 bases from V and 1 base from J; junction bases left unmatched: 7. CDR3 length equals 15 residues. Germline V gene data show CDR1 as SQVTM and CDR2 as ANQGSEA.

V gene TRBV10-3 combines with J gene TRBJ2-3, with 11 bases that match TRBD2. Germline V gives CDR1 ENHRY, CDR2 SYGVKD. Trimming cost V 4 bases and J 0 bases; bases outside gene matches: 12. The length of the CDR3 is 19 residues. CDR3 loop: CAISAPGLAEESSTDTQYF. As DNA, the CDR3 is TGTGCCATCAGTGCTCCGGGACTAGCGGAGGAATCTAGCACAGATACGCAGTATTTT.

The chain carries TRBV4-3 and TRBJ2-7; maybe TRBD2 (7 bases). There are 14 residues in the CDR3. Germline V gene lookup returns CDR1 LGHNA and CDR2 YSLEER. Trimming took off 2 bases at V and 7 bases at J, with 15 bases between the two ends. The CDR3 sequence: CASSQNIAGAEQYF. The CDR3 nucleotides are TGCGCCAGCAGCCAAAACATCGCGGGGGCAGAGCAGTACTTC.

This clone has only a few counts. The rearrangement uses TRBV4-3 and TRBJ1-3, with D maybe TRBD1 (6 bases). This CDR3 region has 17 residues. CDR1 and CDR2 (germline): LGHNA, YSLEER. V was cut by 2 bases and J by 0 bases, with 14 bases left in between. In DNA form, the CDR3 reads TGCGCCAGCAGCCAACAAAAAACAGGGAGCTCTGGAAACACCATATATTTT. Residues: CASSQQKTGSSGNTIYF.

This chain links TRBV28 with TRBJ1-1; D gene unclear. Trimming removed 7 bases from V and 0 bases from J, with 12 bases in between. Germline CDR1 is MDHEN and CDR2 is SYDVKM. The CDR3 totals 14 residues. CDR3: CASNTHGMNTEAFF. The CDR3 DNA follows: TGTGCCAGCAACACGCACGGGATGAACACTGAAGCTTTCTTT.

The V and J genes are TRBV27 and TRBJ2-7; 9 bases agree with TRBD1. The CDR3 contains 14 residues. The junction had 2 bases not matched to a gene; V was cut back by 5 bases and J by 0 bases. The germline V gene has CDR1 MNHEY and CDR2 SMNVEV (reference sequence). The CDR3 reads CASSPTGGSYEQYF. The DNA of the CDR3 is TGTGCCAGCAGTCCGACAGGGGGCTCCTACGAGCAGTACTTC.

The V and J genes are TRBV5-6 and TRBJ2-5, with 9 bases that match TRBD1. After removal of 1 base from V and 3 bases from J, the junction contained 4 bases not matched to a gene. The V gene's germline CDR1 is SGHDT and CDR2 YYEEEE. The length of the CDR3 is 15 residues. CDR3 coding DNA: TGTGCCAGCAGCTTGTTGGGACAGGGAAAAGAGACCCAGTACTTC. Translating it yields CASSLLGQGKETQYF.

V usage is TRBV6-6 and J usage is TRBJ2-7; TRBD2 agrees at 8 bases. The CDR3 loop spans 15 amino acids. V was pared by 3 bases and J by 4 bases, with 8 bases of the junction left unmatched. The germline V gene has CDR1 MNHNY and CDR2 SVGAGI (reference sequence). The CDR3 spells CASSYRAGGVYEQYF. In DNA form, the CDR3 reads TGTGCCAGCAGTTATAGGGCGGGAGGTGTATACGAGCAGTACTTC.

By share, this clone counts as medium-sized. The rearrangement uses TRBV30 and TRBJ1-2; maybe TRBD1 (5 bases). V shed 4 bases and J shed 3 bases, with 9 bases lying between them. Germline lookup yields CDR1 GTSNPN and CDR2 SVGIG (reference sequence). The CDR3 is 12 amino acids. Written as DNA, the CDR3 is TGTGCCTGGACCCAGGGATACTATGGCTACACCTTC. It translates to CAWTQGYYGYTF.

In the case of this clone: Other DNA sequences in the same sample also yield this CDR3. This chain connects TRBV7-2 to TRBJ2-7; 12 bases align to TRBD2. The CDR3 consists of 14 residues. Germline lookup yields CDR1 SGHTA and CDR2 FQGNSA. The junction had 2 bases not matched to a gene; V was cut back by 4 bases and J by 4 bases. The CDR3 loop is CASSSTSGRYEQYF. The CDR3 coding sequence is TGTGCCAGCAGCTCCACTAGCGGGAGGTACGAGCAGTACTTC. Complete variable domain (other parts from reference TRBV7-2 and TRBJ2-7): GAGVSQSPSNKVTEKGKDVELRCDPISGHTALYWYRQSLGQGLEFLIYFQGNSAPDKSGLPSDRFSAERTGGSVSTLTIQRTQQEDSAVYLCASSSTSGRYEQYFGPGTRLTVT.

J is TRBJ2-2 and V is TRBV6-6, with TRBD1 identical over 7 bases. Germline V lookup: CDR1 MNHNY, CDR2 SVGAGI (reference sequence). This CDR3 spans 13 amino acids. V gave up 10 bases and J gave up 1 base; unmatched junction bases: 3. The CDR3 loop reads CATYRGNTGELFF. CDR3 bases: TGTGCCACGTACAGGGGGAACACCGGGGAGCTGTTTTTT.

The V call is TRBV27, the J call TRBJ2-7; TRBD1 aligns across 7 bases. V shed 5 bases, J shed 0 bases, and the junction held 10 bases outside the gene matches. The CDR3 contains 16 residues. The germline V gene encodes CDR1 MNHEY and CDR2 SMNVEV (reference sequence). The chain's CDR3 is CASSLSGTDYSYEQYF. The CDR3 DNA sequence: TGTGCCAGCAGTCTCTCCGGGACAGATTACTCCTACGAGCAGTACTTC.

This clone was seen a few times. This chain links TRBV6-6 with TRBJ2-7; D is possibly TRBD1 (5 bases). Germline V gene data show CDR1 as MNHNY and CDR2 as SVGAGI (reference sequence). The CDR3 runs to 13 residues. Trimming stripped 2 bases from V and 1 base from J, with 6 bases between. The CDR3 loop reads CASSYRQSYEQYF. The CDR3 nucleotides are TGTGCCAGCAGTTACCGACAGTCCTACGAGCAGTACTTC.

This clone was seen only a few times. This rearrangement joins TRBV15 to TRBJ1-4; TRBD1 matches 7 bases. With 5 bases clipped from V and 8 bases from J, the junction kept 8 bases outside the gene matches. The CDR3 runs 14 residues. Per the germline V gene, CDR1 is LNHNV and CDR2 is YYDKDF (reference sequence). As DNA, the CDR3 is TGTGCCACCAGCGGTGGGACAGTGGGAGAAAAACTGTTTTTT. Its translation: CATSGGTVGEKLFF.

This clone was picked up a small number of times. The J gene is TRBJ1-2, the V gene TRBV30, with D possibly matching TRBD1 (5 bases). CDR1 and CDR2 from the germline V gene are GTSNPN and SVGIG (reference sequence). V was shortened by 2 bases and J by 7 bases, with 17 bases between the two germline ends. CDR3 length equals 14 residues. CDR3 region: CAWSLAGRVGGYTF. The CDR3, as DNA: TGTGCCTGGAGTCTAGCGGGCAGGGTGGGTGGCTACACCTTC.

The chain carries TRBV6-1 and TRBJ1-2, with 11 nucleotides matching TRBD1. CDR1 MNHNS and CDR2 SASEGT come from the germline V gene. The CDR3 has 15 amino acids. The J segment lost 4 bases and the V segment lost 5 bases, leaving 6 bases of the junction unmatched. This CDR3 is CASSLDRGPVYGYTF. The CDR3 region has the DNA TGTGCCAGCAGTCTGGACAGGGGGCCAGTCTATGGCTACACCTTC.

The chain carries TRBV27 and TRBJ2-1; D call uncertain. This CDR3 spans 12 amino acids. V lost 3 bases and J 8 bases, leaving 8 bases between the germline ends. The germline V gene has CDR1 MNHEY and CDR2 SMNVEV (reference sequence). The chain's CDR3 is CASSFWQDEQFF. CDR3 nucleotide sequence: TGTGCCAGCAGTTTTTGGCAGGATGAGCAGTTCTTC.

With respect to this clone: The same CDR3 also results from other DNA sequences found in this sample. The chain has TRBV20-1 and TRBJ1-2, with D perhaps matching TRBD1 (5 bases). V was clipped by 3 bases and J by 7 bases, with 9 bases between them. Per the germline V gene, CDR1 is DFQATT and CDR2 is SNEGSKA (reference sequence). The CDR3 extends over 11 amino acids. CDR3 DNA sequence: TGCAGTGCTAGTCCCGGGGGTGGCTACACCTTC. It translates to CSASPGGGYTF.

In regard to this clone: The same CDR3 arises from other DNA sequences in this sample as well. This chain connects TRBV19 to TRBJ2-7; D might be TRBD1 (5 bases). This CDR3 has 14 residues. V was cut by 1 base and J by 2 bases, with 9 bases left in between. The V gene's germline CDR1 is LNHDA and CDR2 SQIVND (reference sequence). In DNA, the CDR3 is TGTGCCAGTAGTATAGGCACAGGCCCCTACGAGCAGTACTTC. Its translation is CASSIGTGPYEQYF.